These 28 T cell receptor beta chains came from one sample sequenced in a study of response to subunit inactivated influenza vaccine. TCRdb called the RT-PCR reads again in MiXCR, with one record for every CDR3 protein. Here the sample spans 600,000 to 850,000 distinct CDR3 sequences, around 15% being singletons. The specimen comprised PBMCs from blood, sampled roughly 15 days before vaccination. The receptors come from a man in his fifties or sixties who received an inactivated influenza vaccine.

This clonotype was seen only a few times. CDR3 bases: TGCGCCAGCTCCCGGACCTTCTCGGCTAATGAAAAACTGTTTTTT. It translates to CASSRTFSANEKLFF. The chain combines TRBV10-2 with TRBJ1-4; no clear D gene. Germline V gene data show CDR1 as WSHSY and CDR2 as SAAADI. V lost 8 bases to trimming and J lost 3 bases, with 16 bases between them. CDR3 length equals 15 residues.

This clonotype showed up just a few times. This CDR3 reads CASSFLAGDDNEQFF. CDR3 DNA: TGTGCCAGCAGTTTTCTAGCGGGAGATGACAATGAGCAGTTCTTC. The chain joins TRBV27 to TRBJ2-1; 10 nucleotides align to TRBD2. The CDR3 sequence is 15 residues long. CDR1 is MNHEY and CDR2 is SMNVEV in the germline V gene (reference sequence). The V gene end was trimmed by 3 bases and the J gene end by 5 bases; junction bases not matched to a gene: 4.

This clonotype came up a few times. The chain couples TRBV7-2 to TRBJ2-1; D ambiguous. Trimming stripped 2 bases from V and 5 bases from J, with 13 bases between. The V gene's germline CDR1 is SGHTA and CDR2 FQGNSA. There are 15 residues in the CDR3. The CDR3 protein is CASSLQATENNEQFF. DNA of the CDR3: TGTGCCAGCAGCTTACAAGCGACCGAAAACAATGAGCAGTTCTTC.

This chain uses TRBV7-3 with TRBJ2-3; D gene uncertain. The V end lost 2 bases, the J end lost 4 bases, and 16 bases lay between the germline ends. Germline V gene sequence: CDR1 SGHTA, CDR2 FQGTGA. The CDR3 spans 16 residues. CDR3 sequence reads: CASSLSSGGGADTQYF. CDR3 nucleotide sequence: TGTGCCAGCAGCTTATCGTCAGGCGGCGGAGCAGATACGCAGTATTTT.

The chain couples TRBV5-1 to TRBJ2-3; no definite D call. Germline CDR1 is SGHRS and CDR2 is YFSETQ. There are 12 residues in the CDR3. V was shortened by 7 bases and J by 4 bases, with 10 bases between the two germline ends. The CDR3 DNA reads as TGCGCCAGCCGGTATGCAGCAGATACGCAGTATTTT. As protein: CASRYAADTQYF. Filled out from reference TRBV5-1 and TRBJ2-3, the complete variable domain reads KAGVTQTPRYLIKTRGQQVTLSCSPISGHRSVSWYQQTPGQGLQFLFEYFSETQRNKGNFPGRFSGRQFSNSRSEMNVSTLELGDSALYLCASRYAADTQYFGPGTRLTVL.

This chain joins TRBV4-1 and TRBJ2-3; 8 nucleotides align to TRBD2. Per germline, CDR1 MGHRA and CDR2 YSYEKL. The CDR3 runs 17 residues. V lost 1 base and J lost 2; bases outside the gene matches: 8. The CDR3 is CASSQGILADITDTQYF. Written as DNA, the CDR3 is TGCGCCAGCAGCCAAGGGATACTAGCGGACATCACAGATACGCAGTATTTT.

To note about this clonotype: Germline is not matched at one junction end, which may reflect a read error. The chain links TRBV4-3 to TRBJ2-5; no clear D gene. In germline, CDR1 is LGHNA, CDR2 YSLEER. The length of the CDR3 is 13 residues. The CDR3 DNA is TGCGCCAGCAGCGAAATGGACCAAGATACCCAGTACTTC. Translation gives CASSEMDQDTQYF.

This clonotype was seen repeatedly, ten times or more. The chain is built from TRBV12-3 or TRBV12-4 and TRBJ2-2; D unclear. V lost 3 bases and J 1 base, leaving 3 bases between the germline ends. This CDR3 has 13 residues. The chain's CDR3 is CASSFMNTGELFF. The CDR3 bases are TGTGCCAGCAGTTTTATGAACACCGGGGAGCTGTTTTTT.

The table lists this clonotype with a few counts. The chain recombines TRBV11-3 with TRBJ2-3; 7 bases match TRBD2. After removal of 3 bases from V and 0 bases from J, the junction contained 3 bases not matched to a gene. Germline V lookup: CDR1 SGHNT, CDR2 YENEEA. CDR3 size: 15 residues. CDR3 coding DNA: TGTGCCAGCAGCTTTTCAGCGGGGAGCACAGATACGCAGTATTTT. Residues: CASSFSAGSTDTQYF.

V gene TRBV20-1 combines with J gene TRBJ1-5; D uncertain. Trimming left V 5 bases short and J 5 bases short, with 13 bases between. The germline CDR1 and CDR2 sequences are DFQATT and SNEGSKA (reference sequence). This CDR3 comprises 13 residues. The DNA for the CDR3 is TGCAGTGCTCGTACATGGATGGATCAGCCCCAGCATTTT. This encodes CSARTWMDQPQHF.

This clonotype has only one observation. A junction boundary mismatches the germline segment, possibly from a read error. J is TRBJ2-3 and V is TRBV7-7, with a possible D match to TRBD1 (6 bases). The V gene's germline CDR1 is SSHAT and CDR2 FNYEAQ (reference sequence). This CDR3 is 13 amino acids long. Written as DNA, the CDR3 is TGTGCTAGCAGCCGACAGGTATCAGATACGCAGTATTTT. Translating gives CASSRQVSDTQYF.

The DNA for the CDR3 is TGTGCCAGCAGAACCGAGGGACTTTATCACACCGGGGAGCTGTTTTTT. Translation gives CASRTEGLYHTGELFF. J is TRBJ2-2 and V is TRBV12-3 or TRBV12-4; TRBD2 might be the D (6 bases). The CDR3 totals 16 residues. Trimming took 6 bases from V and 3 from J, leaving 17 bases between them.

This clonotype was seen repeatedly, ten times or more. V and J are TRBV12-3 or TRBV12-4 and TRBJ1-5, with D hard to call. The CDR3 has 14 residues. Trimming removed 7 bases at V and 1 base at J, with 11 bases between. CDR3 residues: CASTPDGSNQPQHF. In DNA, the CDR3 is TGTGCCAGCACCCCTGACGGGAGCAATCAGCCCCAGCATTTT.

The V and J genes are TRBV7-2 and TRBJ2-1; no clear D. V dropped 5 bases and J dropped 9 bases, with 11 bases sitting between them. This CDR3 is 12 amino acids long. Germline CDR1 SGHTA, CDR2 FQGNSA. CDR3 protein: CASSLDIGEQFF. Here the CDR3 DNA reads TGTGCCAGCAGCCTCGACATTGGTGAGCAGTTCTTC.

The rearrangement joins TRBV7-2 to TRBJ1-4; perhaps TRBD1 as D (6 bases). The germline V gene has CDR1 SGHTA and CDR2 FQGNSA. The CDR3 is 15 amino acids. V gave up 3 bases and J gave up 4 bases, with 12 bases separating them. Here the CDR3 reads CASSLGGGGNEKLFF. CDR3 coding DNA: TGTGCCAGCAGCTTGGGGGGCGGGGGTAATGAAAAACTGTTTTTT.

The sample holds a few counts of this clonotype. CDR3 in DNA: TGTGCCAGCAGCCAAGAATGGCGGGGGGTCTACAATGAGCAGTTCTTC. Its protein product is CASSQEWRGVYNEQFF. The chain carries TRBV14 and TRBJ2-1; 8 nucleotides line up with TRBD2. The V gene end was trimmed by 0 bases and the J gene end by 3 bases; junction bases not matched to a gene: 4. CDR3 size: 16 residues. Germline CDR1 is SGHDN and CDR2 is FVKESK.

CDR3 bases: TGTGCCAGCAGTCCAGCGCCGACAGCTAACTATGGCTACACCTTC. It codes for CASSPAPTANYGYTF. The J gene is TRBJ1-2, the V gene TRBV6-6, with a possible D match to TRBD1 (5 bases). CDR1 is MNHNY and CDR2 is SVGAGI in the germline V gene (reference sequence). The CDR3 sequence is 15 residues long. V shed 5 bases and J shed 0 bases, with 13 bases lying between them.

This chain links TRBV19 with TRBJ2-1; TRBD2 agrees at 7 bases. Germline assignment: CDR1 LNHDA and CDR2 SQIVND (reference sequence). The CDR3 loop spans 15 amino acids. V trimming: 3 bases; J trimming: 5 bases; junction bases outside the gene matches: 7. The CDR3 coding sequence is TGTGCCAGTAGTATTTTTGCTAGCGGAAACAATGAGCAGTTCTTC. Its translation is CASSIFASGNNEQFF.

This clonotype was counted only a few times. The CDR3 sequence is CASSLRAGGTTDTQYF. The CDR3 DNA sequence: TGTGCCAGCAGCTTACGAGCGGGGGGTACCACAGATACGCAGTATTTT. The rearrangement uses TRBV7-9 and TRBJ2-3, with 9 bases that match TRBD2. The CDR3 extends over 16 amino acids. Germline V lookup: CDR1 SEHNR, CDR2 FQNEAQ (reference sequence). Unmatched junction bases numbered 5, after V lost 2 bases and J lost 2 bases.

In its sample, this clonotype was seen a few times. The CDR3 here is CASGSGVSYNEQFF. CDR3 nucleotide sequence: TGTGCCAGCGGCAGCGGGGTGTCCTACAATGAGCAGTTCTTC. The chain carries TRBV12-3 or TRBV12-4 and TRBJ2-1, with 7 bases matching TRBD2. Trimming at V came to 8 bases and at J to 1 base, leaving 5 bases not matched to a gene. The CDR3 runs 14 residues.

The V gene is TRBV20-1, the J gene TRBJ2-2; 8 bases are a match to TRBD2. CDR1 is DFQATT and CDR2 is SNEGSKA in the germline V gene (reference sequence). The trim removed 3 bases at V and 4 bases at J, leaving 13 bases unmatched. The CDR3 runs 17 residues. CDR3 region: CSARTGDSGSVTGELFF. The CDR3 DNA reads TGCAGTGCTAGGACTGGTGACAGCGGGAGTGTCACCGGGGAGCTGTTTTTT.

The rearrangement joins TRBV29-1 to TRBJ2-1; 7 nucleotides match TRBD2. The CDR3 contains 13 residues. The V segment lost 5 bases and the J segment 4 bases; nucleotides outside the gene matches: 5. Germline assignment: CDR1 SQVTM and CDR2 ANQGSEA. The DNA of the CDR3 is TGCAGCGTTCTGACTAGCTTTTACAATGAGCAGTTCTTC. The encoded protein is CSVLTSFYNEQFF.

The chain couples TRBV3-1 to TRBJ1-4, with no clear D. V lost 1 base and J 7 bases, leaving 13 bases between the germline ends. Germline lookup yields CDR1 LGHDT and CDR2 YNNKEL (reference sequence). The CDR3 consists of 15 residues. This CDR3 is CASSQARVEGEKLFF. CDR3 nucleotide sequence: TGTGCCAGCAGCCAAGCTAGGGTAGAGGGTGAAAAACTGTTTTTT.

The V and J genes are TRBV6-5 and TRBJ2-3; the D gene could be TRBD1 or TRBD2 (5 bases each). This CDR3 contains 15 residues. Trimming stripped 0 bases from V and 3 bases from J, with 10 bases between. Per the germline V gene, CDR1 is MNHEY and CDR2 is SVGAGI. The CDR3 DNA follows: TGTGCCAGCAGTTACTCGGGCAGGGAGACAGATACGCAGTATTTT. Its protein is CASSYSGRETDTQYF.

This clonotype was detected only a few times. The chain carries TRBV6-5 and TRBJ1-1, with D hard to call. The CDR3 contains 14 residues. V shed 0 bases and J shed 2 bases, with 7 bases lying between them. Germline V gene data show CDR1 as MNHEY and CDR2 as SVGAGI. The CDR3 DNA is TGTGCCAGCAGTTACTCTGGCAGTAACACTGAAGCTTTCTTT. Translation: CASSYSGSNTEAFF.

About this clonotype: Its ends do not fully match the called genes, so a read error is possible. As DNA, the CDR3 is TGTGCCACCAGCAGAGGGGGTCTCTCGAATACCGGGGAGCTGTTTTTT. It yields the protein CATSRGGLSNTGELFF. This chain connects TRBV15 to TRBJ2-2; D uncertain. Germline loops: CDR1 LNHNV, CDR2 YYDKDF (reference sequence). CDR3 length: 16 amino acids.

This clonotype came up many times. The J gene is TRBJ2-7, the V gene TRBV4-3; D may be TRBD2 (5 bases). The CDR3 length is 13 residues. From germline, CDR1 is LGHNA and CDR2 YSLEER. Trimming took off 3 bases at V and 4 bases at J, with 10 bases between the two ends. CDR3 DNA: TGCGCCAGCAGCCAGGGGAGTCAGTACGAGCAGTACTTC. Translation: CASSQGSQYEQYF.

The V call is TRBV7-2, the J call TRBJ2-7; 11 bases line up with TRBD1. The junction had 8 bases not matched to a gene; V was cut back by 2 bases and J by 5 bases. This CDR3 spans 16 amino acids. Germline V gene data show CDR1 as SGHTA and CDR2 as FQGNSA. As DNA, the CDR3 is TGTGCCAGCAGCTTATACGGACAGGGGGCTCCCAACGAGCAGTACTTC. Amino acids: CASSLYGQGAPNEQYF.